The rows below give T cell receptor beta chains drawn from one sample of a study of CD8+CD57+ T cells in acquired aplastic anemia. In TCRdb, the reads were re-called with MiXCR into one record per CDR3 protein. The data contain roughly 64,000 distinct CDR3 sequences, 50% to 70% of them singletons. What was sequenced was sorted CD4+, CD8+, or CD8+CD57+ T cells (not recorded which) from PBMCs. These receptors were collected from a human donor in good health, serving as a control. Both conserved end residues are part of each CDR3. The D gene is left open where the match is weak. Some rows mark clone size as missing; the rest say once, few, many or name a class of expanded clone.

D gene	V gene	clone size	J gene	CDR3 DNA	CDR3 protein
NA	TRBV11-2	NA	TRBJ2-3	TGTGCCAGCAGCGCGAATCTGGGCACAGATACGCAGTATTTT	CASSANLGTDTQYF
TRBD2	TRBV9	many	TRBJ2-5	TGTGCCAGCAGCCCCTACCCAACTAGCGGGATGTCCTTC	CASSPYPTSGMSF
NA	TRBV7-9	NA	TRBJ1-2	TGTGCCAGCAGCCCTTGGACCGCAGAGGGCTATGGCTACACCTTC	CASSPWTAEGYGYTF
TRBD1	TRBV5-1	NA	TRBJ1-2	TGCGCCAGCAGCGTGGGGATTGGACAGGGAAACTATGGCTACACCTTC	CASSVGIGQGNYGYTF
NA	TRBV29-1	NA	TRBJ2-2	TGCAGCGTGAGCCCAGGGCGGAAGAACACCGGGGAGCTGTTTTTT	CSVSPGRKNTGELFF
NA	TRBV27	many	TRBJ2-5	TGTGCCAGCAGTCCCGAGGTGGGAGCTCAAGAGACCCAGTACTTC	CASSPEVGAQETQYF
NA	TRBV3-1	many	TRBJ1-6	TGTGCCAGCAGCGGCGGGGCGGCTTATAATTCACCCCTCCACTTT	CASSGGAAYNSPLHF
TRBD2	TRBV11-2	NA	TRBJ2-5	TGTGCCAGCAGCCTAACGGGGGGGTACCTCCGAGAGACCCAGTACTTC	CASSLTGGYLRETQYF
NA	TRBV28	many	TRBJ1-5	TGTGCCAGCAGGGGGGAGCGGGCAGGGCGTAGGAGCAATCAGCCCCAGCATTTT	CASRGERAGRRSNQPQHF
NA	TRBV29-1	NA	TRBJ1-6	TGCAGCCCTAAGACAGGTCGGAATTCACCCCTCCACTTT	CSPKTGRNSPLHF
NA	TRBV12-3/TRBV12-4	many	TRBJ1-2	TGTGCCAGCAGTTTAAACAACCCGACTAACTATGGCTACACCTTC	CASSLNNPTNYGYTF
NA	TRBV5-1	NA	TRBJ1-4	TGCGCCAGCAGCTTGGCTGGACGGGACGAAAACCTGTTTTTT	CASSLAGRDENLFF
NA	TRBV20-1	many	TRBJ2-2	TGCAGTGCTAGTACAGGGCGCACCGGGGAGCTGTTTTTT	CSASTGRTGELFF
TRBD2	TRBV9	NA	TRBJ2-7	TGTGCCAGCAGCACTCGGACTAGCAGGAGTGTTGAGCAGTACTTC	CASSTRTSRSVEQYF
TRBD1	TRBV15	NA	TRBJ2-7	TGTGCCACCAGAGGGGAGACAGGGGGCCTTAGCGAGCAGTACTTC	CATRGETGGLSEQYF
NA	TRBV2	NA	TRBJ1-5	TGTGCCAGCGGAAGACAGTCATACGAGCATTTT	CASGRQSYEHF
TRBD2	TRBV29-1	NA	TRBJ2-5	TGCAGCGTTGACATAGCGGGAGTAGCAGAGACCCAGTACTTC	CSVDIAGVAETQYF
TRBD2	TRBV5-1	NA	TRBJ2-3	TGCGCCAGCAGACCGGGACTAGCTAGAAATACGCAGTATTTT	CASRPGLARNTQYF
NA	TRBV7-2	many	TRBJ2-1	TGTGCCAGCAGCTTAGCTGCACCCCTCTACAATGAGCAGTTCTTC	CASSLAAPLYNEQFF
NA	TRBV2	NA	TRBJ2-7	TGTGCCAGCAGACTCGCGGGGACCTCCTACGAGCAGTACTTC	CASRLAGTSYEQYF
NA	TRBV30	many	TRBJ2-5	TGTGCCTGGGCGACTCAAAACTACGGGACCCAGTACTTC	CAWATQNYGTQYF
TRBD1	TRBV15	NA	TRBJ1-5	TGTGCCACCAGCAGAGATCTCCCGGGACAGGAGCTTCAGCCCCAGCATTTT	CATSRDLPGQELQPQHF
NA	TRBV9	NA	TRBJ1-6	TGTGTCAGCACCCGCGGGGGCAGCTCCTATAATTCACCCCTCCGCTTT	CVSTRGGSSYNSPLRF
NA	TRBV24-1	NA	TRBJ2-3	TGTGCCACCAGTGATCCGAAAGCTATTCGGGACACAGATACGCAGTATTTT	CATSDPKAIRDTDTQYF
TRBD2	TRBV20-1	NA	TRBJ2-1	TGCAGTGCTAGGACGCCAAGACTAGCGCTCGACAATGAGCAGTTCTTC	CSARTPRLALDNEQFF
NA	TRBV7-9	few	TRBJ1-3	TGTGCCAGCGCGGGACTGAACTCTGGAAACACCATATATTTT	CASAGLNSGNTIYF
TRBD1	TRBV19	NA	TRBJ1-6	TGTGCCACCAAACCCCGGACAGGAAACAATTCACCCCTCCACTTT	CATKPRTGNNSPLHF
NA	TRBV10-3	NA	TRBJ2-5	TGTGCCATCGGTGTCACAGGGCAAGAGACCCAGTACTTC	CAIGVTGQETQYF